This T cell receptor beta chain was obtained from a study of neurological immune-mediated disorders. Each CDR3 protein gets one entry after TCRdb re-called the 5' RACE reads with MiXCR. The data hold around 76,000 distinct CDR3 sequences, with about 10% observed a single time. The time point was: longitudinal time-point 1 (baseline). The CDR3 has 16 residues. The V and J ends lost 6 bases and 4 bases respectively, with 22 bases between them. The germline V gene encodes CDR1 MNHEY and CDR2 SMNVEV (reference sequence). This clonotype was recorded many times. V and J are TRBV27 and TRBJ2-7; D perhaps matches TRBD1 (6 bases). Sequences were obtained from PBMCs. The clonotype was recovered from a man under 40 in good health. The CDR3 sequence: CASSTGRDTRFYEQYF. CDR3 in DNA: TGTGCCAGCAGCACGGGAAGGGACACCCGGTTTTACGAGCAGTACTTC.